The source of this T cell receptor (beta chain) is a study of blood T cell repertoires in COVID-19. Whole-study context: The samples span acute and convalescent COVID-19 from the United States, Italy and Spain.

In the authors' methods: Amplification of reference gene primers was used by the study to estimate nucleated cell counts. Method: immunoSEQ multiplex PCR; TCRdb's copy keeps in-frame clones and lacks some. That table is the source of V, J and clone size, and D and trimming were worked out from the DNA. The sample holds some 68,000 clones, 90% seen once. The V end lost 4 bases, the J end lost 4 bases, and 5 bases lay between the germline ends. The germline V gene encodes CDR1 SGHNT and CDR2 YYREEE (reference sequence). The CDR3 consists of 11 residues. The chain joins TRBV5-4 to TRBJ2-5; no clear D. The clonotype originates from a man in his forties or fifties with COVID-19, enrolled during active disease. Sequenced input: peripheral blood. This chain's CDR3 is CASSRLETQYF. The DNA of the CDR3 is TGTGCCAGCAGCCGTCTAGAGACCCAGTACTTC.